This entry lists 9 T cell receptor beta chains sequenced from one sample in a study of vaccination and CD4 T cells after COVID-19. Their antigens are not known. The treatment was: 10-day PBMC culture with coronavirus spike peptide pools or control peptides (ViraFEST assay). Researchers used the Oncomine TCR Beta short-read assay to sequence DNA from cultured CD4+ T cells. TCRdb re-called the PCR reads with MiXCR, one entry per CDR3 protein. The repertoire holds 13,000 or so distinct CDR3 sequences, with around 70% as singletons. The sequenced sample was CD4+ T cells from blood, cultured in vitro. The origin of the receptors is a human donor who had recovered from COVID-19.

By share, this clonotype ranks as medium-sized. CDR3 sequence: CASRTTTTPYNSPLHF. CDR3 nucleotides: TGTGCCAGTAGGACTACAACCACGCCATATAATTCACCCCTCCACTTT. This chain uses TRBV19 with TRBJ1-6; D not certain. CDR1 is LNHDA and CDR2 is SQIVND in the germline V gene (reference sequence). Trimming took off 6 bases at V and 4 bases at J, with 16 bases between the two ends. The CDR3 has 16 amino acids.

The V call is TRBV27, the J call TRBJ1-3; no clear D gene. In germline, CDR1 is MNHEY, CDR2 SMNVEV (reference sequence). V was clipped by 5 bases and J by 2 bases, with 16 bases between them. This CDR3 is built from 16 residues. Here the CDR3 reads CASSLIGGRAGNTIYF. CDR3 bases: TGTGCCAGCAGTCTCATAGGAGGGCGGGCTGGAAACACCATATATTTT.

This sequence joins TRBV10-3 and TRBJ1-4; TRBD1 is a possible D gene (6 bases). CDR1 is ENHRY, CDR2 SYGVKD, per germline. The germline V and J ends were trimmed by 4 bases and 2 bases, with 14 bases remaining between them. This CDR3 is built from 16 residues. Here the CDR3 reads CAISVTGSITNEKLFF. The CDR3 DNA sequence: TGTGCCATCAGTGTAACAGGGAGCATCACTAATGAAAAACTGTTTTTT.

This clonotype has more than one count but fewer than ten. The gene calls are TRBV19 and TRBJ1-2; a weak D match, TRBD1 (6 bases). Germline assignment: CDR1 LNHDA and CDR2 SQIVND (reference sequence). The V end was cut by 4 bases, the J end by 6 bases, with 24 bases between. The CDR3 is 17 residues long. CDR3 sequence: CASSTSGAYTLGDGYTF. The CDR3 DNA reads TGTGCCAGTAGTACTTCAGGGGCCTATACCCTGGGCGATGGCTACACCTTC.

The V and J genes are TRBV7-6 and TRBJ1-5; D might be TRBD1 (5 bases). Per germline, CDR1 SGHVS and CDR2 FNYEAQ. Trimming took off 0 bases at V and 0 bases at J, with 6 bases between the two ends. This CDR3 spans 15 amino acids. In nucleotides, the CDR3 is TGTGCCAGCAGCTTAGCGGGGGGTAGCAATCAGCCCCAGCATTTT. Its protein product is CASSLAGGSNQPQHF.

J is TRBJ1-5 and V is TRBV6-2 or TRBV6-3; 7 nucleotides match TRBD1. Germline CDR1 reads MNHEY; CDR2 reads SVGEGT. The V gene end was trimmed by 6 bases and the J gene end by 0 bases; junction bases not matched to a gene: 8. The CDR3 loop spans 16 amino acids. CDR3: CASRRQGRGSNQPQHF. CDR3 nucleotides: TGTGCCAGCAGACGACAGGGAAGAGGTAGCAATCAGCCCCAGCATTTT.

DNA for the CDR3: TGTGCCAGCAGCCAGGACAGGGGGGGTGCTGAAGCTTTCTTT. Translated, it gives CASSQDRGGAEAFF. This sequence joins TRBV28 and TRBJ1-1, with TRBD1 identical over 10 bases. J was trimmed by 6 bases and V by 6 bases; bases with no gene match: 7. The CDR3 has 14 residues. In germline, CDR1 is MDHEN, CDR2 SYDVKM.

This chain joins TRBV7-2 and TRBJ1-5; TRBD1 might be the D (5 bases). The CDR3 contains 16 residues. Germline CDR1 reads SGHTA; CDR2 reads FQGNSA. V was cut by 5 bases and J by 3 bases, with 17 bases left in between. The CDR3 DNA sequence: TGTGCCAGCAGCCCCGTGGGGGGGACTTACAATCAGCCCCAGCATTTT. Translating gives CASSPVGGTYNQPQHF. Together with reference TRBV7-2 and TRBJ1-5, the CDR3 gives the full variable domain: GAGVSQSPSNKVTEKGKDVELRCDPISGHTALYWYRQSLGQGLEFLIYFQGNSAPDKSGLPSDRFSAERTGGSVSTLTIQRTQQEDSAVYLCASSPVGGTYNQPQHFGDGTRLSIL.

The J gene is TRBJ1-1, the V gene TRBV3-1; 7 nucleotides align to TRBD1. The CDR3 spans 11 residues. The germline gives CDR1 LGHDT, CDR2 YNNKEL (reference sequence). The J segment lost 8 bases and the V segment lost 6 bases, leaving 3 bases of the junction unmatched. The CDR3 sequence: CASSRTGEAFF. CDR3 bases: TGTGCCAGCAGTCGGACAGGCGAAGCTTTCTTT.